One sample yielded the 19 T cell receptor beta chains listed below, sequenced in a study of blood T cell repertoires in COVID-19. The repertoire was sequenced with immunoSEQ multiplex PCR; TCRdb's copy has only in-frame clones and lacks some. The table has roughly 250,000 clones, about 88% seen once; the top ten hold 2.1%. Sample: peripheral blood. The receptor source for this set is a woman aged 40 to 50 who had recovered from COVID-19.

This rearrangement joins TRBV12-3 or TRBV12-4 to TRBJ2-2; possibly TRBD2 for D (7 bases). Trimming left V 8 bases short and J 4 bases short, with 11 bases between. CDR3 size: 13 residues. The CDR3 nucleotides read TGTGCCAGCTGGAGGGGGGGCACCGGGGAGCTGTTTTTT. Translation gives CASWRGGTGELFF.

This clone came up once. The chain is built from TRBV28 and TRBJ1-4, with 10 bases fitting TRBD1. The CDR3 contains 16 residues. Germline CDR1 is MDHEN and CDR2 is SYDVKM. Unmatched junction bases numbered 4, after V lost 3 bases and J lost 3 bases. The CDR3 loop is CASSFRTGGANEKLFF. The CDR3 DNA is TGTGCCAGCAGTTTTAGGACAGGGGGTGCTAATGAAAAACTGTTTTTT.

The chain employs TRBV5-5 and TRBJ2-7; 9 bases fit TRBD2. Germline values: CDR1 SGHKS, CDR2 YYEKEE (reference sequence). CDR3 length: 14 amino acids. J gave up 5 bases and V 0 bases, and 3 bases lay outside the gene matches. CDR3 sequence reads: CASSLVAGGNEQYF. The CDR3 DNA is TGTGCCAGCAGCTTGGTGGCGGGAGGGAACGAGCAGTACTTC.

The chain is built from TRBV6-2 or TRBV6-3 and TRBJ2-7; 9 nucleotides line up with TRBD2. The CDR3 covers 18 residues. From germline, CDR1 is MNHEY and CDR2 SVGEGT. J gave up 0 bases and V 5 bases, and 14 bases lay outside the gene matches. The CDR3 DNA follows: TGTGCCAGCAGTAGAACCCTCTCTAGCGGGATGAGCTCCTACGAGCAGTACTTC. Its translation: CASSRTLSSGMSSYEQYF.

The chain is built from TRBV7-8 and TRBJ1-1; perhaps TRBD1 as D (6 bases). This CDR3 region has 14 residues. V was trimmed by 5 bases and J by 1 base, leaving 11 bases between them. Germline V gene sequence: CDR1 SGHVS, CDR2 FQNEAQ. This CDR3 is CASSLRTENTEAFF. DNA for the CDR3: TGTGCCAGCAGCCTCAGGACAGAGAACACTGAAGCTTTCTTT. The entire variable domain, with the rest obtained from reference TRBV7-8 and TRBJ1-1, is as follows: GAGVSQSPRYKVAKRGQDVALRCDPISGHVSLFWYQQALGQGPEFLTYFQNEAQLDKSGLPSDRFFAERPEGSVSTLKIQRTQQEDSAVYLCASSLRTENTEAFFGQGTRLTVV.

This chain links TRBV6-5 with TRBJ2-5, with D tentatively TRBD1 (6 bases). Germline assignment: CDR1 MNHEY and CDR2 SVGAGI. With 4 bases removed from V and 4 bases from J, the gap between germline ends came to 13 bases. This CDR3 region has 14 residues. The CDR3 protein is CASSWSTGLETQYF. The CDR3 region has the DNA TGTGCCAGCAGTTGGTCTACAGGGTTAGAGACCCAGTACTTC.

J is TRBJ1-2 and V is TRBV28; D not certain. The CDR3 covers 14 residues. Germline assignment: CDR1 MDHEN and CDR2 SYDVKM. Trimming took 3 bases from V and 5 from J, leaving 13 bases between them. CDR3 loop: CASSFGNRGYGYTF. Written as DNA, the CDR3 is TGTGCCAGCAGTTTCGGGAATCGTGGGTATGGCTACACCTTC.

As to this clone: This specimen includes other DNA sequences encoding the same CDR3. The chain links TRBV19 to TRBJ1-5, with D tentatively TRBD1 (5 bases). The CDR3 loop spans 15 amino acids. The V end lost 0 bases, the J end lost 0 bases, and 6 bases lay between the germline ends. Germline V gene lookup returns CDR1 LNHDA and CDR2 SQIVND (reference sequence). CDR3 sequence (DNA): TGTGCCAGTAGTATAGATACAGGTAGCAATCAGCCCCAGCATTTT. Translated: CASSIDTGSNQPQHF. The full variable domain, rest sourced from reference TRBV19 and TRBJ1-5, is DGGITQSPKYLFRKEGQNVTLSCEQNLNHDAMYWYRQDPGQGLRLIYYSQIVNDFQKGDIAEGYSVSREKKESFPLTVTSAQKNPTAFYLCASSIDTGSNQPQHFGDGTRLSIL.

The rearrangement uses TRBV19 and TRBJ2-3; 9 nucleotides line up with TRBD2. The germline gives CDR1 LNHDA, CDR2 SQIVND (reference sequence). The V and J ends lost 2 bases and 9 bases, in that order; junction bases with no gene match: 12. The CDR3 contains 16 residues. CDR3 nucleotide sequence: TGTGCCAGTAGTATAATTAGCGGGGGAGTCCCCCAAACGCAGTATTTT. It codes for CASSIISGGVPQTQYF. Full variable domain (remainder filled in from reference TRBV19 and TRBJ2-3): DGGITQSPKYLFRKEGQNVTLSCEQNLNHDAMYWYRQDPGQGLRLIYYSQIVNDFQKGDIAEGYSVSREKKESFPLTVTSAQKNPTAFYLCASSIISGGVPQTQYFGPGTRLTVL.

This sequence joins TRBV4-2 and TRBJ1-2, with D maybe TRBD1 (6 bases). Germline V gene data show CDR1 as LGHNA and CDR2 as YNFKEQ. With 0 bases removed from V and 3 bases from J, the gap between germline ends came to 14 bases. This CDR3 contains 16 residues. CDR3 bases: TGTGCCAGCAGCCAAGACGGGTGGGACAAGCACTATGGCTACACCTTC. This sequence encodes CASSQDGWDKHYGYTF.

The CDR3 loop is CASSPTTISYEQYF. As DNA, the CDR3 is TGTGCCAGCTCACCGACTACTATCTCCTACGAGCAGTACTTC. The rearrangement joins TRBV18 to TRBJ2-7, with D possibly matching TRBD2 (5 bases). Trimming left V 3 bases short and J 0 bases short, with 9 bases between. CDR3 length: 14 residues. Germline loops: CDR1 KGHSH, CDR2 LQKENI.

In this sample, this clone turned up once. The chain joins TRBV6-2 or TRBV6-3 to TRBJ2-2; TRBD2 matches 7 bases. The CDR3 runs 17 residues. Germline V lookup: CDR1 MNHEY, CDR2 SVGEGT. The ends lost 6 bases at V and 5 bases at J; junction bases unmatched: 15. The CDR3 loop is CASSLHGASGPTGELFF. DNA of the CDR3: TGTGCCAGCAGCCTACACGGGGCTAGCGGACCTACCGGGGAGCTGTTTTTT.

This clone was observed a handful of times. This CDR3 is also generated by other DNA sequences in the sample. This chain links TRBV18 with TRBJ1-5, with D possibly being TRBD1 (5 bases). With 2 bases removed from V and 5 bases from J, the gap between germline ends came to 7 bases. The CDR3 runs 13 residues. Germline CDR1 and CDR2: KGHSH and LQKENI. This chain's CDR3 is CASSPGGDQPQHF. The CDR3 DNA reads TGTGCCAGCTCACCAGGAGGGGATCAGCCCCAGCATTTT.

V and J are TRBV12-3 or TRBV12-4 and TRBJ2-7, with a weak D call TRBD1 (6 bases). Trimming cost V 6 bases and J 4 bases, with 13 bases left between them. The CDR3 loop spans 13 amino acids. For the CDR3, the DNA is TGTGCCAGCAGGCTACAGGGTATTTACGAGCAGTACTTC. Translating gives CASRLQGIYEQYF.

V is TRBV3-1 (or the pseudogene TRBV3-2) and J is TRBJ2-5, with a tentative D call TRBD1 (7 bases). Germline V lookup: CDR1 LGHDT, CDR2 YNNKEL (reference sequence). Trimming stripped 2 bases from V and 4 bases from J, with 11 bases between. The CDR3 is 14 amino acids. This CDR3 is CASSQSGGGETQYF. CDR3 nucleotides: TGTGCCAGCAGCCAATCAGGGGGAGGAGAGACCCAGTACTTC.

The chain uses TRBV27 and TRBJ2-1; D is possibly TRBD2 (5 bases). V was clipped by 5 bases and J by 10 bases, with 9 bases between them. The CDR3 runs 11 residues. Germline CDR1 is MNHEY and CDR2 is SMNVEV (reference sequence). Written as DNA, the CDR3 is TGTGCCAGCAGTCACGGACTCGAGCAGTTCTTC. It is translated as CASSHGLEQFF.

This sequence joins TRBV6-6 and TRBJ2-1; D is unclear. This CDR3 is built from 15 residues. Between the trimmed V and J ends, which lost 2 bases and 8 bases, there was a span of 16 bases. CDR1 MNHNY and CDR2 SVGAGI come from the germline V gene (reference sequence). In nucleotides, the CDR3 is TGTGCCAGCAGTTACCCCGGCCGAGGAGTGGATGAGCAGTTCTTC. Translating it yields CASSYPGRGVDEQFF.

The chain recombines TRBV19 with TRBJ1-2, with D possibly matching TRBD1 (5 bases). This CDR3 contains 13 residues. Trimming removed 5 bases from V and 8 bases from J, with 15 bases in between. Germline CDR1 and CDR2: LNHDA and SQIVND (reference sequence). In DNA, the CDR3 is TGTGCCAGTAGTGCCCCAGGGAGGGGCGGCTACACCTTC. Encoded protein: CASSAPGRGGYTF. The variable domain in full, with the rest retrieved from reference TRBV19 and TRBJ1-2, is DGGITQSPKYLFRKEGQNVTLSCEQNLNHDAMYWYRQDPGQGLRLIYYSQIVNDFQKGDIAEGYSVSREKKESFPLTVTSAQKNPTAFYLCASSAPGRGGYTFGSGTRLTVV.

The V and J genes are TRBV27 and TRBJ2-1; 7 bases map to TRBD1. With 5 bases clipped from V and 3 bases from J, the junction kept 7 bases outside the gene matches. Germline V CDR1 and CDR2: MNHEY, SMNVEV (reference sequence). CDR3 length equals 15 residues. CDR3 DNA: TGTGCCAGCAGTCAACAGGGGATACTCTACAATGAGCAGTTCTTC. This sequence encodes CASSQQGILYNEQFF.